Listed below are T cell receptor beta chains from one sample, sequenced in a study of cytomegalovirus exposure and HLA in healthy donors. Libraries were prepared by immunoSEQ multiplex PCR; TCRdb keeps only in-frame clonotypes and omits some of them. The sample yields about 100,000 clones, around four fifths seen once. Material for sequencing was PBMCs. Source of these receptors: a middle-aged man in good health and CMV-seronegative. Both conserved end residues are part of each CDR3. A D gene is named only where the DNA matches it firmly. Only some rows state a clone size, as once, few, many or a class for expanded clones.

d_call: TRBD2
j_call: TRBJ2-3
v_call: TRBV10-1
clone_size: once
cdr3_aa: CASSESSRELAGTFLTDTQYF
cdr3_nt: TGCGCCAGCAGTGAGTCAAGTAGGGAACTAGCGGGGACCTTTCTCACAGATACGCAGTATTTT

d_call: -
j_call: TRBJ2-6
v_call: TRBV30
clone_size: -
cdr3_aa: CAWSYRGRSSGANVLTF
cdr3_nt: TGTGCCTGGAGTTACCGAGGGAGAAGCTCTGGGGCCAACGTCCTGACTTTC

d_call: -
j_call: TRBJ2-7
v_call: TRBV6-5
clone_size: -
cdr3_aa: CASRETGAYEQYF
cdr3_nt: TGTGCCAGCAGGGAGACAGGCGCCTACGAGCAGTACTTC

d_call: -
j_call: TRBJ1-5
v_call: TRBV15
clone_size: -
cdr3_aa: CATRGDSNQPQHF
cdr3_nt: TGTGCCACCAGGGGAGATAGCAATCAGCCCCAGCATTTT

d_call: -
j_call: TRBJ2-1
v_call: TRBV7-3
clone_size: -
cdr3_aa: CASSLMGGPHSYNEQFF
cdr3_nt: TGTGCCAGCAGCTTAATGGGGGGACCCCACTCCTACAATGAGCAGTTCTTC

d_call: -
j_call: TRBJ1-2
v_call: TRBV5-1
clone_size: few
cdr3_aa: CASSLFTGSVGYGYTF
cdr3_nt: TGCGCCAGCAGCTTATTTACAGGGTCGGTAGGCTATGGCTACACCTTC

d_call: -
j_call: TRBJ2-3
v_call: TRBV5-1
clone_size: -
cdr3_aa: CASTWGVGAGTDTQYF
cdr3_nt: TGCGCCAGCACCTGGGGAGTGGGGGCTGGCACAGATACGCAGTATTTT

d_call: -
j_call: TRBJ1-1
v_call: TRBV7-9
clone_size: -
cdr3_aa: CASQGPMNTEAFF
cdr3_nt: TGTGCCAGTCAGGGCCCAATGAACACTGAAGCTTTCTTT

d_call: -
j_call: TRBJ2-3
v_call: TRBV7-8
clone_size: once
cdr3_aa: CASSLEGAPTDTQYF
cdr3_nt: TGTGCCAGCAGCTTGGAAGGGGCTCCCACAGATACGCAGTATTTT

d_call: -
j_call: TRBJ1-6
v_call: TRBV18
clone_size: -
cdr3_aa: CASSLTRGTSNNSPLHF
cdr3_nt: TGTGCCAGCTCACTTACGCGTGGGACTTCCAACAATTCACCCCTCCACTTT

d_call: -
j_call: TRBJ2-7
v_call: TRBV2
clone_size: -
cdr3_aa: CASSLIRTNTYEQYF
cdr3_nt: TGTGCCAGCAGTTTAATCCGGACAAATACCTACGAGCAGTACTTC

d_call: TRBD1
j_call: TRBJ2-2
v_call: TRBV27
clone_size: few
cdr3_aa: CASSLFSGQGTTGELFF
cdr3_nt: TGTGCCAGCAGTTTATTCTCGGGACAGGGGACCACCGGGGAGCTGTTTTTT

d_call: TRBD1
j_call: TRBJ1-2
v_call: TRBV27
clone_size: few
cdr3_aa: CASSGGQGPGDGYTF
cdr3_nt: TGTGCCAGCAGTGGAGGACAGGGCCCAGGCGATGGCTACACCTTC

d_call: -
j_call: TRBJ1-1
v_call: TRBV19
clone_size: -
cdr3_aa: CASRDRSKSTEAFF
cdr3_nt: TGTGCCAGTAGAGACAGGAGCAAGAGCACTGAAGCTTTCTTT

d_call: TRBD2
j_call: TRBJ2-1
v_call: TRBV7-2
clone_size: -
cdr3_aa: CASSLSLAGYNEQFF
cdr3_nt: TGTGCCAGCAGCTTAAGCCTAGCGGGCTACAATGAGCAGTTCTTC

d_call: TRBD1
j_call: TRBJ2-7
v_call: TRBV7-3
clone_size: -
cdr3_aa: CASSFNRGHSYEQYF
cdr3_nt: TGTGCCAGCAGCTTCAATAGGGGGCACTCCTACGAGCAGTACTTC

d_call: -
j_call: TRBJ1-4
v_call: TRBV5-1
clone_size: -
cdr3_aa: CASTPLGLHNEKLFF
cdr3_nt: TGCGCCAGCACCCCACTGGGACTCCATAATGAAAAACTGTTTTTT

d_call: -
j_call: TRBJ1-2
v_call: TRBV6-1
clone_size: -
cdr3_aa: CASRDLGGGYTF
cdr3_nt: TGTGCCAGCAGAGACTTAGGGGGTGGCTACACCTTC

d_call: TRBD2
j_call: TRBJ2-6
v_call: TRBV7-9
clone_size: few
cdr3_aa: CASSQRGGANVLTF
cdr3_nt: TGTGCCAGCAGCCAGCGGGGGGGTGCCAACGTCCTGACTTTC

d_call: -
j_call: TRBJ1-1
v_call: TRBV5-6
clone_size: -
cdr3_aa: CASSLGAGTEAFF
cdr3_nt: TGTGCCAGCAGCTTGGGAGCAGGCACTGAAGCTTTCTTT

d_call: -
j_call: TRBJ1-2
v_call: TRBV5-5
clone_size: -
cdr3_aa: CASSSTGSSGYTF
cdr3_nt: TGTGCCAGCAGCTCAACAGGGAGTAGTGGCTACACCTTC

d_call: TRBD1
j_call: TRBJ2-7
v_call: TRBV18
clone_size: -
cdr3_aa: CASSSPTGVGTYEQYF
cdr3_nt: TGTGCCAGCTCATCGCCTACAGGGGTGGGTACCTACGAGCAGTACTTC

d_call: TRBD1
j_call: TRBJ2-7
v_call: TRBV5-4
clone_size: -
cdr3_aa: CASSPGQGSTYEQYF
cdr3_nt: TGTGCCAGCAGTCCCGGACAGGGAAGTACCTACGAGCAGTACTTC

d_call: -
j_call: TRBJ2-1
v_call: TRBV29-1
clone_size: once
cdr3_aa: CSVRVGSYNEQFF
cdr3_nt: TGCAGCGTCAGGGTAGGCTCCTACAATGAGCAGTTCTTC

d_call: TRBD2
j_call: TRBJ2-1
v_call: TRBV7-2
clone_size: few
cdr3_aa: CASSPGGGAYNEQFF
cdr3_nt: TGTGCCAGCTCCCCCGGGGGGGGCGCCTACAATGAGCAGTTCTTC

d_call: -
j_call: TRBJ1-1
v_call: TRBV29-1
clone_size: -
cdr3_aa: CSAEQGRNTEAFF
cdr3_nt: TGCAGCGCAGAACAGGGTAGGAACACTGAAGCTTTCTTT

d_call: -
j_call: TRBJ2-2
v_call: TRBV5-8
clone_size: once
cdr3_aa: CASSLLRVNTGELFF
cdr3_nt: TGTGCCAGCAGCTTACTCAGGGTAAACACCGGGGAGCTGTTTTTT

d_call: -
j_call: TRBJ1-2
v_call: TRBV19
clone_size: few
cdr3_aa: CASSIGAQYGYTF
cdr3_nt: TGTGCCAGTAGTATAGGGGCACAGTATGGCTACACCTTC

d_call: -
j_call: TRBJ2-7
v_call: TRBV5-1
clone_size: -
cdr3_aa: CASSLTRTDYSSYEQYF
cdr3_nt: TGCGCCAGCAGCTTGACCAGGACAGACTATAGCTCCTACGAGCAGTACTTC

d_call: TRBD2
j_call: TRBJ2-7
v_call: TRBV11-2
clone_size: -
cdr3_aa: CASSLGLAGTYEQYF
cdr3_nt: TGTGCCAGCAGCCTGGGACTAGCGGGGACCTACGAGCAGTACTTC

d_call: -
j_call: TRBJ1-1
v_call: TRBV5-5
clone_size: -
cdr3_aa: CASTYAGTNTEAFF
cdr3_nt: TGTGCCAGCACCTATGCGGGAACGAACACTGAAGCTTTCTTT

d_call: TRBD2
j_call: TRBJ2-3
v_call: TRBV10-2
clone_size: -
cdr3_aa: CASSAGLAGGDTQYF
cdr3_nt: TGCGCCAGCAGTGCAGGACTAGCGGGCGGAGATACGCAGTATTTT

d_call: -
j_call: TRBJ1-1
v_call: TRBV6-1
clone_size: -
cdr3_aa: CASSEQGRGTEAFF
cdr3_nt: TGTGCCAGCAGTGAACAGGGGCGAGGCACTGAAGCTTTCTTT

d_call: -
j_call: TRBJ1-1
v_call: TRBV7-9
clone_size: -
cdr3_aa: CASSRDMNTEAFF
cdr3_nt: TGTGCCAGCAGCCGGGACATGAACACTGAAGCTTTCTTT

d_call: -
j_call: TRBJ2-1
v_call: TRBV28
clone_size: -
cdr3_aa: CASQGILNEQFF
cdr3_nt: TGTGCCAGTCAGGGGATTCTGAATGAGCAGTTCTTC

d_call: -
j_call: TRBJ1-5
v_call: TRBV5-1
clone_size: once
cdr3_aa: CASSLDSKNQPQHF
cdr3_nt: TGCGCCAGCAGCTTAGACAGTAAGAATCAGCCCCAGCATTTT

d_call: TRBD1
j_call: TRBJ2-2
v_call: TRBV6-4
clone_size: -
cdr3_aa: CASSLNRQGSGELFF
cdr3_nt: TGTGCCAGCAGTCTAAACCGACAGGGCTCCGGGGAGCTGTTTTTT

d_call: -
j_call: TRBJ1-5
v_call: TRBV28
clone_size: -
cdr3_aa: CAGSARAGSQPQHF
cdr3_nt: TGTGCCGGCAGTGCGCGGGCGGGGTCTCAGCCCCAGCATTTT

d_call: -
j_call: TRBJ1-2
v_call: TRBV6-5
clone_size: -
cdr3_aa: CASRTVGDGYTF
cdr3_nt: TGTGCCAGCCGGACAGTCGGGGATGGCTACACCTTC

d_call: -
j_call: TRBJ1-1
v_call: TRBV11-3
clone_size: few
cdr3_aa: CASSLGHPNTEAFF
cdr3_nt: TGTGCCAGCAGCTTAGGACACCCGAACACTGAAGCTTTCTTT

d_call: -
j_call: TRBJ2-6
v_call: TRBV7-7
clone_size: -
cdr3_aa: CASSLSAGANVLTF
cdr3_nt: TGTGCTAGCAGCCTGTCGGCTGGGGCCAACGTCCTGACTTTC

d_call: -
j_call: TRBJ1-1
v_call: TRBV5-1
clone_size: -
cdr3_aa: CASSLVGRETEAFF
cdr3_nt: TGCGCCAGCAGCTTGGTTGGGAGGGAGACTGAAGCTTTCTTT

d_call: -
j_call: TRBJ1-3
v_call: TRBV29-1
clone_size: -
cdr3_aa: CSARPRGISGNTIYF
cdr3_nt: TGCAGCGCCCGCCCCCGGGGAATCTCTGGAAACACCATATATTTT

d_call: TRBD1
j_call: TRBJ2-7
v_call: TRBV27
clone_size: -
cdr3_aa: CASSILPGQGIYEQYF
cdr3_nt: TGTGCCAGCAGTATCCTTCCGGGACAGGGGATCTACGAGCAGTACTTC

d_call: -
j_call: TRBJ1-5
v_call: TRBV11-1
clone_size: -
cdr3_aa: CASSQGGQGYQPQHF
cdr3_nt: TGTGCCAGCAGCCAAGGAGGTCAGGGGTATCAGCCCCAGCATTTT

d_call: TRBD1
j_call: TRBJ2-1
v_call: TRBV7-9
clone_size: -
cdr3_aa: CASRRDRGYNEQFF
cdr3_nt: TGTGCCAGCCGCCGGGACAGGGGATACAATGAGCAGTTCTTC

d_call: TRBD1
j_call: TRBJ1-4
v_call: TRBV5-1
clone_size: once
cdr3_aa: CASSLGRTGTGGNEKLFF
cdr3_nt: TGCGCCAGCAGCTTGGGGCGGACCGGGACAGGAGGAAATGAAAAACTGTTTTTT

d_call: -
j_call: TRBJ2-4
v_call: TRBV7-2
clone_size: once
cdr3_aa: CASSFYQGRNIQYF
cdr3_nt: TGTGCCAGCAGCTTTTACCAGGGAAGGAACATTCAGTACTTC

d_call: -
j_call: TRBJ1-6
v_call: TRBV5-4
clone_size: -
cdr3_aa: CASSFNQANSPLHF
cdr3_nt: TGTGCCAGCAGCTTTAACCAGGCTAATTCACCCCTCCACTTT

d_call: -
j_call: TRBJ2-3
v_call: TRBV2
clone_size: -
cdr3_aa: CASSDVGGGTDTQYF
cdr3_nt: TGTGCCAGCAGTGACGTAGGGGGGGGCACAGATACGCAGTATTTT

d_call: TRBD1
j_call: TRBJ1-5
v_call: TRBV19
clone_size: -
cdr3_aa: CASSILRTGNQPQHF
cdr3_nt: TGTGCCAGTAGTATTTTGAGGACAGGGAATCAGCCCCAGCATTTT

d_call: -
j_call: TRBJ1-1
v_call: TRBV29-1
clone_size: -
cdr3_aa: CSANVGGVNTEAFF
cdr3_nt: TGCAGCGCCAACGTGGGGGGAGTGAACACTGAAGCTTTCTTT

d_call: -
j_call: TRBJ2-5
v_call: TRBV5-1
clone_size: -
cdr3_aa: CASSLVAGRETQYF
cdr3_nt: TGCGCCAGCAGCTTGGTGGCAGGGAGGGAGACCCAGTACTTC

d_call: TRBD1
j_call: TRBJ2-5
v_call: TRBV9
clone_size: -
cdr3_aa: CASSPRQGPGGETQYF
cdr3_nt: TGTGCCAGCAGCCCCCGACAGGGGCCGGGTGGAGAGACCCAGTACTTC

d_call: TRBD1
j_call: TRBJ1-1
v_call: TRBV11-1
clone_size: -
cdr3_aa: CASSLVGGQINTEAFF
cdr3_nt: TGTGCCAGCAGCTTAGTAGGGGGACAGATTAACACTGAAGCTTTCTTT